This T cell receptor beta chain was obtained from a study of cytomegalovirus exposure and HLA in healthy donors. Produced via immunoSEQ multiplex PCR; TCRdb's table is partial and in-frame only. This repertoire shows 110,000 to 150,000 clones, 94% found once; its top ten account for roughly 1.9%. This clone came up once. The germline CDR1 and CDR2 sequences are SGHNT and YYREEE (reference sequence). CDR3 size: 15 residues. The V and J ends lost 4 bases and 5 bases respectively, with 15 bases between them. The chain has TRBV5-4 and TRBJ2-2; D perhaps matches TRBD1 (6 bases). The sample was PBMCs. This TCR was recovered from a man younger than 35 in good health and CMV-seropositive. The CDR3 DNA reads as TGTGCCAGCAGCCCCAGGGGCCAGGGAACCGGGGAGCTGTTTTTT. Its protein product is CASSPRGQGTGELFF.